The entry below gives a single T cell receptor (beta chain) sequence along with its context. Its antigen is still unknown. Germline is not matched at one junction end, which may reflect a read error. These data come from a study of cytomegalovirus exposure and HLA in healthy donors. Study information: Unique TCRs from HLA-typed donors, 70 million to 85 million of them, were held in an early data release. Whole-study results and caveats: Immune exposure data for these donors was limited to CMV serostatus. In an earlier analysis, productive rearrangement rates for most beta V segments clustered near 87% or 30%.

Germline V gives CDR1 SGHRS, CDR2 YFSETQ. CDR3 length equals 14 residues. 60 Vbeta and 13 Jbeta primers were used in PCR. Profiling relied on immunoSEQ multiplex PCR, and the TCRdb table lists in-frame clones only, not all of them. The sample lists under 200,000 clones, 80% seen once, with around 6.5% in the top ten. The sample was PBMCs. V and J are TRBV5-1 and TRBJ2-5, with D maybe TRBD1 (5 bases). This receptor was obtained from a male donor in good health and CMV-seropositive. CDR3 region: CVSSLEQVKETQYF. The DNA for the CDR3 is TGCGTCAGCAGCTTGGAACAGGTCAAAGAGACCCAGTACTTC.